Below, 13 T cell receptor beta chains from the same sample are listed, as sequenced in a study of blood T cell repertoires in COVID-19. Some clones are missing from TCRdb's copy, which holds only in-frame ones; the method was immunoSEQ multiplex PCR. The sample shows 45,000 to 65,000 clones, 75% to 85% of them seen only once. The material sequenced was peripheral blood. The receptors were sampled from a man aged 40-50 years with acute or convalescent COVID-19.

The genes are TRBV5-1 and TRBJ1-2, with 8 bases identical to TRBD1. Germline V gives CDR1 SGHRS, CDR2 YFSETQ. This CDR3 is 16 amino acids long. V lost 4 bases to trimming and J lost 4 bases; unmatched junction nucleotides: 12. CDR3 in amino acids: CASSRTTGGTSYGYTF. CDR3 bases: TGCGCCAGCAGCCGTACTACAGGGGGGACCTCCTATGGCTACACCTTC.

The DNA of the CDR3 is TGCGCCAGCAGCTCGGACAGGCTTAATTCACCCCTCCACTTT. It is translated as CASSSDRLNSPLHF. This rearrangement joins TRBV5-1 to TRBJ1-6; TRBD1 aligns across 7 bases. Looked up from germline, CDR1 is SGHRS and CDR2 is YFSETQ. This CDR3 has 14 residues. After removal of 3 bases from V and 6 bases from J, the junction contained 3 bases not matched to a gene.

V gene TRBV5-4 combines with J gene TRBJ2-5; 12 positions agree with TRBD2. Losses at the gene ends were 3 bases for V and 7 bases for J; bases not matched to a gene: 7. The CDR3 contains 15 residues. Germline V gene data show CDR1 as SGHNT and CDR2 as YYREEE (reference sequence). The CDR3 here is CASSSRLAGEGTQYF. Here the CDR3 DNA reads TGTGCCAGCAGCTCTCGACTAGCGGGGGAGGGGACCCAGTACTTC.

The chain recombines TRBV2 with TRBJ2-1; 8 bases are a match to TRBD1. V trimming: 6 bases; J trimming: 6 bases; junction bases outside the gene matches: 7. There are 14 residues in the CDR3. Germline CDR1 SNHLY, CDR2 FYNNEI. The CDR3 sequence is CASRRTGRTNEQFF. The CDR3, as DNA: TGTGCCAGCAGGAGGACAGGGAGGACCAATGAGCAGTTCTTC.

The rearrangement joins TRBV15 to TRBJ2-1, with D possibly matching TRBD1 (6 bases). CDR1 and CDR2 (germline): LNHNV, YYDKDF (reference sequence). The CDR3 contains 13 residues. V lost 2 bases, J lost 8 bases, and 10 bases lay in between. The CDR3 spells CATSRSNRDEQFF. The CDR3 region has the DNA TGTGCCACCAGCAGATCCAACAGGGATGAGCAGTTCTTC.

The V and J genes are TRBV5-4 and TRBJ2-3; the D is unclear. CDR3 length: 13 amino acids. From germline, CDR1 is SGHNT and CDR2 YYREEE (reference sequence). V lost 0 bases, J lost 4 bases, and 6 bases lay in between. The CDR3 DNA sequence: TGTGCCAGCAGCTTGGTAGCAGCAGATACGCAGTATTTT. Amino acid sequence: CASSLVAADTQYF.

V gene TRBV7-8 combines with J gene TRBJ1-4; 7 bases agree with TRBD1. The ends lost 3 bases at V and 6 bases at J; junction bases unmatched: 4. CDR1 SGHVS and CDR2 FQNEAQ come from the germline V gene. The CDR3 loop spans 14 amino acids. The CDR3 protein is CASSFRGSDEKLFF. CDR3 nucleotides: TGTGCCAGCAGCTTCAGGGGGTCTGATGAAAAACTGTTTTTT.

The rearrangement uses TRBV28 and TRBJ2-5; tentative D call: TRBD1 (5 bases). V shed 8 bases and J shed 0 bases, with 7 bases lying between them. This CDR3 region has 12 residues. Per the germline V gene, CDR1 is MDHEN and CDR2 is SYDVKM. CDR3 loop: CASGADQETQYF. CDR3 DNA: TGTGCCAGCGGGGCAGACCAAGAGACCCAGTACTTC.

In its sample, this clone was seen once. The chain links TRBV6-5 to TRBJ2-4; a possible D gene is TRBD1 (7 bases). This CDR3 spans 12 amino acids. Germline CDR1 MNHEY, CDR2 SVGAGI. Trimming left V 7 bases short and J 8 bases short, with 12 bases between. As DNA, the CDR3 is TGTGCCAGCATTACAGGGGAGGACATTCAGTACTTC. Protein sequence: CASITGEDIQYF.

V usage is TRBV24-1 and J usage is TRBJ2-3; weak D call: TRBD2 (6 bases). Germline-derived CDR1 and CDR2 are KGHDR and SFDVKD. V lost 5 bases and J lost 0, with 11 bases in between. The CDR3 runs 15 residues. CDR3 nucleotides: TGTGCCACCAGTGTCCGGACTACTAGCACAGATACGCAGTATTTT. This codes for CATSVRTTSTDTQYF.

Notes on this clone: Other DNA sequences in this sample translate to the same CDR3. The chain has TRBV7-2 and TRBJ2-3; possibly TRBD1 for D (6 bases). This CDR3 comprises 15 residues. V was trimmed by 1 base and J by 3 bases, leaving 11 bases between them. Germline V lookup: CDR1 SGHTA, CDR2 FQGNSA. CDR3 nucleotide sequence: TGTGCCAGCAGCTTAGGCCAGGGGTTGACAGATACGCAGTATTTT. Its protein is CASSLGQGLTDTQYF.

The chain recombines TRBV5-1 with TRBJ1-6; TRBD1 matches at 7 bases. This CDR3 region has 14 residues. Germline assignment: CDR1 SGHRS and CDR2 YFSETQ. The V gene end was trimmed by 4 bases and the J gene end by 7 bases; junction bases not matched to a gene: 5. The CDR3 region has the DNA TGCGCCAGCAGCCCGCGGGACAGCAATTCACCCCTCCACTTT. This codes for CASSPRDSNSPLHF.

This clone was seen a single time. In DNA form, the CDR3 reads TGTGCCAGCAGCTTGACTAGCGGGGATACCTACGAGCAGTACGTC. Translation gives CASSLTSGDTYEQYV. The V call is TRBV5-4, the J call TRBJ2-7; 10 bases agree with TRBD2. CDR1 is SGHNT and CDR2 is YYREEE in the germline V gene (reference sequence). Trimming removed 1 base from V and 2 bases from J; junction bases left unmatched: 3. CDR3 length equals 15 residues.